The next 18 T cell receptor beta chains were all read from a single sample in a study of memory CD4+ T cells and cytomegalovirus serostatus. The sort gate was single viable CD3+CD4+CD8-CD45RO+ cells for memory CD4+ T cells. Measured with immunoSEQ multiplex PCR; TCRdb has only the in-frame clones, and not every one. The table lists just under 65,000 clones, roughly three quarters of them singletons. The material sequenced was memory CD4+ T cells from blood. The source of these receptors is an adult in good health and CMV-seronegative.

The DNA for the CDR3 is TGTGCCAGCAGCCCCCCCGGCAGGGGCCATACTAACTATGGCTACACCTTC. Translating it yields CASSPPGRGHTNYGYTF. This sequence joins TRBV7-9 and TRBJ1-2; a possible D gene is TRBD1 (6 bases). The CDR3 extends over 17 amino acids. The V end lost 5 bases, the J end lost 0 bases, and 19 bases lay between the germline ends. Germline lookup yields CDR1 SEHNR and CDR2 FQNEAQ (reference sequence).

A note on this clone: One end of the junction does not line up with germline, which may come from a read error. The chain carries TRBV7-7 and TRBJ2-2; D unresolved. Germline V lookup: CDR1 SSHAT, CDR2 FNYEAQ (reference sequence). The CDR3 is made up of 13 amino acids. The CDR3: CASSSGNTGELFF. CDR3 DNA sequence: TGTGCTAGCAGTTCAGGGAACACCGGGGAGCTGTTTTTT.

This chain joins TRBV30 and TRBJ1-3; D remains ambiguous. Germline-derived CDR1 and CDR2 are GTSNPN and SVGIG (reference sequence). This CDR3 comprises 17 residues. V dropped 0 bases and J dropped 2 bases, with 17 bases sitting between them. CDR3 sequence reads: CAWSVLVETPTGNTIYF. CDR3 in DNA: TGTGCCTGGAGTGTATTGGTGGAAACTCCAACTGGAAACACCATATATTTT.

The chain links TRBV30 to TRBJ1-5; D is unclear. CDR3 size: 13 residues. In germline, CDR1 is GTSNPN, CDR2 SVGIG (reference sequence). V was trimmed by 2 bases and J by 1 base, leaving 6 bases between them. The CDR3 protein is CAWSLDSNQPQHF. The DNA for the CDR3 is TGTGCCTGGAGTCTGGACAGCAATCAGCCCCAGCATTTT. The entire variable domain, with the rest obtained from reference TRBV30 and TRBJ1-5, is as follows: SQTIHQWPATLVQPVGSPLSLECTVEGTSNPNLYWYRQAAGRGLQLLFYSVGIGQISSEVPQNLSASRPQDRQFILSSKKLLLSDSGFYLCAWSLDSNQPQHFGDGTRLSIL.

The chain uses TRBV29-1 and TRBJ2-1; TRBD1 agrees at 9 bases. The germline CDR1 and CDR2 sequences are SQVTM and ANQGSEA. The J segment lost 6 bases and the V segment lost 7 bases, leaving 10 bases of the junction unmatched. This CDR3 has 14 residues. The CDR3 is CSALDRGGVNEQFF. As DNA, the CDR3 is TGCAGCGCCTTGGACAGGGGTGGGGTCAATGAGCAGTTCTTC.

The gene calls are TRBV9 and TRBJ2-1; 9 bases agree with TRBD1. The trim removed 4 bases at V and 5 bases at J, leaving 10 bases unmatched. This CDR3 region has 16 residues. CDR1 SGDLS and CDR2 YYNGEE come from the germline V gene. CDR3 residues: CASSLTPGQGHNEQFF. The CDR3 coding sequence is TGTGCCAGCAGCTTGACCCCGGGACAGGGACACAATGAGCAGTTCTTC.

The chain couples TRBV7-2 to TRBJ2-1, with 7 bases identical to TRBD1. This CDR3 comprises 13 residues. In germline, CDR1 is SGHTA, CDR2 FQGNSA. V lost 3 bases and J lost 8; bases outside the gene matches: 4. In DNA form, the CDR3 reads TGTGCCAGCAGCTTCCAAGGGGGCTATGAGCAGTTCTTC. Its translation: CASSFQGGYEQFF.

Comment on this clone: This specimen includes other DNA sequences encoding the same CDR3. This chain links TRBV28 with TRBJ1-5; D not resolved. V dropped 5 bases and J dropped 0 bases, with 5 bases sitting between them. CDR3 length: 13 residues. CDR1 is MDHEN and CDR2 is SYDVKM in the germline V gene. The CDR3 loop reads CASSPDSNQPQHF. DNA of the CDR3: TGTGCCAGCAGTCCTGATAGCAATCAGCCCCAGCATTTT.

The gene calls are TRBV9 and TRBJ2-3, with D possibly TRBD1 on 6 matching bases. The CDR3 covers 15 residues. Germline CDR1 and CDR2: SGDLS and YYNGEE. V gave up 0 bases and J gave up 1 base, with 9 bases separating them. This CDR3 reads CASSVAAGGTDTQYF. In DNA form, the CDR3 reads TGTGCCAGCAGCGTAGCTGCAGGGGGCACAGATACGCAGTATTTT.

Comment on this clone: At one boundary the junction diverges from the germline segment, which might be a read error. The chain recombines TRBV7-7 with TRBJ2-1; TRBD1 is a possible D gene (6 bases). Germline CDR1 reads SSHAT; CDR2 reads FNYEAQ (reference sequence). This CDR3 comprises 16 residues. CDR3 region: CASSPTGTYSINEQFF. In nucleotides, the CDR3 is TGTGCTAGCAGTCCAACCGGGACATACTCGATCAATGAGCAGTTCTTC.

This clone was picked up one time. The J gene is TRBJ2-7, the V gene TRBV10-3, with D possibly TRBD1 on 5 matching bases. This CDR3 is 13 amino acids long. CDR1 ENHRY and CDR2 SYGVKD come from the germline V gene. V gave up 11 bases and J gave up 1 base, with 15 bases separating them. The CDR3 DNA reads as TGTGCCGTCACTATGGACACTTCCTACGAGCAGTACTTC. Translation: CAVTMDTSYEQYF.

This clone showed up just a few times. This same CDR3 is encoded by further DNA sequences in the sample. The chain uses TRBV15 and TRBJ2-2; TRBD2 might be the D (5 bases). Germline lookup yields CDR1 LNHNV and CDR2 YYDKDF (reference sequence). The CDR3 is 14 residues long. The V gene lost 0 bases and the J gene lost 5 bases, with 7 bases spanning the gap. Written as DNA, the CDR3 is TGTGCCACCAGCAGAGATAGAGGGACCGGGGAGCTGTTTTTT. It translates to CATSRDRGTGELFF.

The CDR3 protein is CASTGGRTGELFF. The CDR3 DNA follows: TGTGCCAGTACAGGGGGTCGGACCGGGGAGCTGTTTTTT. The chain recombines TRBV19 with TRBJ2-2, with 7 nucleotides matching TRBD1. This CDR3 is 13 amino acids long. The V gene's germline CDR1 is LNHDA and CDR2 SQIVND (reference sequence). J gave up 5 bases and V 7 bases, and 4 bases lay outside the gene matches.

This clone was detected ten times or more. J is TRBJ1-2 and V is TRBV2; 7 positions match TRBD1. There are 14 residues in the CDR3. The J segment lost 3 bases and the V segment lost 4 bases, leaving 5 bases of the junction unmatched. The germline V gene has CDR1 SNHLY and CDR2 FYNNEI. The CDR3 sequence: CASSGQGFDYGYTF. The DNA for the CDR3 is TGTGCCAGCAGTGGACAGGGATTCGACTATGGCTACACCTTC.

The chain combines TRBV7-2 with TRBJ1-2; 7 bases map to TRBD1. The germline CDR1 and CDR2 sequences are SGHTA and FQGNSA. Trimming took 5 bases from V and 0 from J; bases not matched to a gene: 6. The CDR3 contains 15 residues. The CDR3, as DNA: TGTGCCAGCAGCCCCAGACAGGGAGCTAACTATGGCTACACCTTC. It codes for CASSPRQGANYGYTF.

This chain uses TRBV9 with TRBJ2-1; no clear D gene. The CDR3 contains 15 residues. V was trimmed by 0 bases and J by 0 bases, leaving 7 bases between them. The germline V gene has CDR1 SGDLS and CDR2 YYNGEE. In DNA form, the CDR3 reads TGTGCCAGCAGCGTAGGTGGTCTCTCCTACAATGAGCAGTTCTTC. It yields the protein CASSVGGLSYNEQFF.

This sequence joins TRBV5-1 and TRBJ2-5, with D possibly being TRBD1 (6 bases). The J call may be wrong; the DNA end is better matched by TRBJ2-7. The CDR3 is 15 amino acids. Germline V gene data show CDR1 as SGHRS and CDR2 as YFSETQ. The chain's CDR3 is CASSALPGTTYEQYF. The CDR3 region has the DNA TGCGCCAGCAGCGCCCTTCCCGGGACAACCTACGAGCAGTACTTC.

The chain joins TRBV19 to TRBJ2-5; 13 bases are a match to TRBD2. The CDR3 is 16 residues long. V trimming: 4 bases; J trimming: 4 bases; junction bases outside the gene matches: 6. Germline lookup yields CDR1 LNHDA and CDR2 SQIVND (reference sequence). CDR3 protein: CASSKRTSGRRETQYF. As DNA, the CDR3 is TGTGCCAGTAGTAAGCGGACTAGCGGGAGACGAGAGACCCAGTACTTC.